This TCR beta chain came from a study of shared clonotypes between healthy human individuals. Study context: Per donor, three plates held CD4 naive cells, three held CD4 memory, two held CD8 naive and one held CD8 memory.

Remarks on this clone: The antigen is undetermined.

After removal of 5 bases from V and 3 bases from J, the junction contained 8 bases not matched to a gene. Germline V lookup: CDR1 PRHDT, CDR2 FYEKMQ (reference sequence). The CDR3 consists of 15 residues. CD45RO-negative CD8 cells positively selected for CCR7 made up the naive population, which excluded terminally differentiated effector memory CD45RA+ cells. The protocol was immunoSEQ multiplex PCR, while the TCRdb copy is restricted to in-frame clones and leaves out a portion. Of about 700,000 clones listed, about 90% are singletons. Overall study findings and caveats: Against clonotypes common to all four donors, non-shared ones had lower generation probabilities. Tissues were not sampled, only blood, and their repertoires likely differ.

Input material: naive CD8+ T cells sorted from blood. V gene TRBV13 combines with J gene TRBJ2-7; 9 bases agree with TRBD1. The receptor's source is a man aged 30-40 years in good health. The CDR3 is CASSLPGQGSYEQYF. In DNA form, the CDR3 reads TGTGCCAGCAGCCTACCGGGACAGGGAAGCTACGAGCAGTACTTC.